The T cell receptor beta chain under discussion was sequenced for a study of control samples from healthy donors and cancer patients. The table came from immunoSEQ multiplex PCR; TCRdb's copy has only in-frame clones and leaves some out. The data hold around 20,000 clones, with roughly 80% observed a single time. Trimming shortened V by 2 bases and J by 5 bases, and 15 bases separated the two germline ends. The V gene's germline CDR1 is MGHDK and CDR2 SYGVNS. The CDR3 is 15 residues long. The chain employs TRBV25-1 and TRBJ1-1, with a tentative D call TRBD1 (5 bases). Sequencing was performed on PBMCs. The TCR comes from an elderly man with head and neck cancer. The CDR3, as DNA: TGTGCCAGCAGTGAACCGGGGGGAGGTCGTACTGAAGCTTTCTTT. This encodes CASSEPGGGRTEAFF.